This TCR beta chain was sequenced for a study of cytomegalovirus exposure and HLA in healthy donors. Study outcomes and limitations: Sequence variants that were highly shared formed a cluster that was likely a sequencing artifact. In a later analysis, several top co-occurrence clusters appeared linked to parvovirus B19, influenza, CMV and Epstein-Barr virus. An analysis that was carried out later associated 15,000 to 20,000 TCR beta sequences with HLA alleles at 0.05 false discovery rate. One later analysis reportedly identified an Asian-associated ancestry cluster that showed fewer N-insertions than the roughly 600-donor mean.

PCR primers comprised 60 Vbeta and 13 Jbeta primers. Method: immunoSEQ multiplex PCR; TCRdb's copy keeps in-frame clones and lacks some. Of 100,000 to 150,000 clones in the sample, about 74% were seen once. The germline CDR1 and CDR2 sequences are KGHSH and LQKENI. The V end lost 4 bases, the J end lost 2 bases, and 8 bases lay between the germline ends. The CDR3 covers 13 residues. In the case of this clone: The antigen is not known.

The chain has TRBV18 and TRBJ1-1; D perhaps matches TRBD1 (5 bases). The sequence was collected from a woman in her forties or fifties in good health and CMV-seropositive. The sample taken for sequencing was PBMCs. The CDR3 DNA reads TGTGCCAGCTCACTACAGGATAACACTGAAGCTTTCTTT. Translated, it gives CASSLQDNTEAFF. Combining the CDR3 with reference TRBV18 and TRBJ1-1 gives the whole variable domain NAGVMQNPRHLVRRRGQEARLRCSPMKGHSHVYWYRQLPEEGLKFMVYLQKENIIDESGMPKERFSAEFPKEGPSILRIQQVVRGDSAAYFCASSLQDNTEAFFGQGTRLTVV.